This T cell receptor (beta chain) is from a study of shared clonotypes between healthy human individuals (dated by TCRdb to about 2020). Background for the entire study: The cohort included three men and a couple of women between 18 and 49 years of age. To increase sequencing depth and limit assay-specific biases, TCR repertoire library preparation and sequencing were carried out by different laboratories using diverse techniques. To estimate repertoire size and how much clonotypes are shared between individuals, the study performed deep sequencing of blood TCR repertoires from 4 to 6 healthy adults. For each donor, CD4 naive and CD4 memory were each given three plates, CD8 naive was given two plates, and CD8 memory was given one plate. Between about 0.85 and 9.5 billion PBMCs per donor were obtained by leukapheresis.

CD8 naive samples were obtained by positive selection for CCR7 among CD45RO-negative cells, yielding a CD45RA+CCR7+ population from which TemRA cells were excluded. The donors were healthy, HIV-negative adults with no recently reported acute infections or vaccinations. Every donor was a Caucasian adult residing in Nashville, Tennessee, USA. After blood collection by leukapheresis, PBMCs were isolated using Ficoll-Histopaque density gradient centrifugation and then cryopreserved in the vapor phase of liquid nitrogen. Purity and quantity of every magnetically sorted T cell population were checked by analytical flow cytometry. Genomic DNA was isolated from every sorted fraction and measured by UV absorbance on a Nanodrop 2000c. As for this clone: It lacks a known antigen. Base-call qualities are not available, and no considerably larger clone is one nucleotide away. Other nucleotide sequences from this sample produce the same CDR3.

Results the study describes overall, beyond this receptor: Sampling was restricted to blood, and TCR repertoires in tissues likely differ from the TCR repertoires found in blood. Estimated clonotype richness was generally larger for naive than for memory subsets. Across four donors, 4.5% to 6.5% of naive CD4, roughly 3.8% of naive CD8, 2% to 2.5% of memory CD4, and 0.4% to 0.45% of memory CD8 clonotypes were shared. Rarefaction of sorted-subset datasets indicated incomplete sequencing despite the large sequencing depth. The small number of donors limited the genetic and exposure-history diversity represented. Pairwise subsampling led to the expectation that sequencing depth would affect the degree of clonotype sharing among donors. Clonotypes shared by all four sorted-subset donors showed higher generation probabilities than non-shared clonotypes.

Spanning cysteine to phenylalanine, the CDR3 consists of 14 amino acids. Only CDR3 DNA is held: 42 bases, read in frame from base 1. Relative to germline, V is missing 5 bases and J is missing 4 bases, with 4 bases of the junction outside any gene match. CDR1 is given as MNHEY and CDR2 as SMNVEV, both from the germline V gene (reference sequence). Using the deep immunoSEQ assay, multiplex PCR amplified TCR CDR3 regions from genomic DNA. Extracted genomic DNA from each cell subset was spread evenly across all wells of several immunoSEQ 96-well plates, with each plate serving as a replicate. Each replicate PCR for sorted subsets received roughly 0.2 ug genomic DNA, equal to about 30,000 T cell genomes. Purified libraries were measured with a Qubit 3.0 fluorometer, size-checked on a Bioanalyzer 2100, and measured again with the KAPA Library Quantification kit. A separate single-read 150-cycle Illumina NextSeq 550 flow cell was used to sequence each immunoSEQ 96-well plate. The authors' analysis ran thus. Because the immunoSEQ output held only junctional sequences and lacked quality scores, the filtering could not match the filtering applied to full-length reads. To assign V/J genes and CDR3, sequences were annotated against IMGT germline references using PyIR, a Python wrapper for IgBLAST v1.9. Reads were removed for weak V/J assignments (E-value above 1e-6), missing CDR3, stop codons, out-of-frame junctions, or ambiguous translated residues. A V3J clonotype was defined by an identical inferred V gene, J gene, and CDR3 amino acid sequence. Percentage overlap between repertoires was computed as shared unique clonotypes divided by the size of the smaller repertoire. Repertoire richness was assessed with RTK rarefaction, the Chao1 estimator, and Recon v2.1 estimates of unobserved clonotypes. For all TCRbeta clonotypes obtained by the gDNA method from four donors, generation probabilities were computed with OLGA. This immuneACCESS table, as held by TCRdb, lists in-frame sequences with V and J called but not all clones. Of the missing ones, under half trace to an unresolved V gene in checked studies; the others have no known cause. The V and J calls and clone size are taken from that table; D and trimming were inferred from the DNA. For this sample there are approximately 2,200,000 clones; around 93% appear just once. Of the sample, roughly 1.8% falls within the top ten clones.

The source is a man between 18 and 29 years old in good health. Some clones in this sample may be carry-over from other donors' samples. The sample taken for sequencing was naive CD8+ T cells from PBMCs. This specimen's cell subset or site label, interpreted: CD45RA+CCR7+. The V gene is TRBV27 and the J gene is TRBJ1-1; 10 middle bases align to TRBD1. CDR3 region: CASSPGTGVTEAFF. The DNA sequence is as follows: TGTGCCAGCAGTCCAGGGACAGGGGTCACTGAAGCTTTCTTT.